Below are 11 T cell receptor beta chains sequenced from a single sample in a study of beta chain features in type 1 diabetes. TCRB transcripts that were expressed got sequenced, as all of the isolated RNA had been reverse transcribed. Clones were sequenced by immunoSEQ multiplex PCR, and TCRdb holds only the in-frame ones, with some missing. This repertoire shows roughly 400,000 clones, approximately 15% found once; its top ten account for under 0.04%. The sequenced sample was naive CD4+ T cells from blood. These receptors were taken from a man aged 30 to 39 in good health.

In this sample, this clone turned up once. V gene TRBV5-4 combines with J gene TRBJ2-7, with D unresolved. The CDR3 is made up of 17 amino acids. CDR1 SGHNT and CDR2 YYREEE come from the germline V gene (reference sequence). Between the trimmed V and J ends, which lost 0 bases and 4 bases, there was a span of 20 bases. The CDR3 protein is CASSLGGRQESSYEQYF. As DNA, the CDR3 is TGTGCCAGCAGCTTGGGCGGCCGGCAGGAAAGTTCGTACGAGCAGTACTTC.

V and J are TRBV30 and TRBJ1-2; 10 bases line up with TRBD1. The length of the CDR3 is 16 residues. V shed 3 bases and J 4 bases; nucleotides not matched to a gene: 11. The V gene's germline CDR1 is GTSNPN and CDR2 SVGIG (reference sequence). DNA of the CDR3: TGTGCCTGGAGGAGACCGGGACAGGGGTTTCTCTATGGCTACACCTTC. Protein: CAWRRPGQGFLYGYTF.

V gene TRBV7-6 combines with J gene TRBJ2-4, with D perhaps TRBD2 (5 bases). CDR1 is SGHVS and CDR2 is FNYEAQ in the germline V gene. The V end lost 5 bases, the J end lost 0 bases, and 14 bases lay between the germline ends. The CDR3 is made up of 16 amino acids. For the CDR3, the DNA is TGTGCCAGCAGCCCCAGTGTTGGACTAGCCAAAAACATTCAGTACTTC. Translating it yields CASSPSVGLAKNIQYF.

This clone was observed a few times. In DNA form, the CDR3 reads TGTGCCAGCAGCTTACCGATCGGGTCACCCCTCCACTTT. The encoded protein is CASSLPIGSPLHF. The V and J genes are TRBV7-8 and TRBJ1-6; D is undetermined. CDR3 length equals 13 residues. Trimming removed 2 bases from V and 10 bases from J, with 9 bases in between. Germline CDR1 reads SGHVS; CDR2 reads FQNEAQ.

V gene TRBV30 combines with J gene TRBJ1-4, with D unresolved. Trimming removed 0 bases at V and 11 bases at J, with 13 bases between. The CDR3 totals 13 residues. Germline CDR1 GTSNPN, CDR2 SVGIG (reference sequence). This chain's CDR3 is CAWSVVQVRKLFF. The DNA for the CDR3 is TGTGCCTGGAGTGTTGTCCAGGTGCGGAAACTGTTTTTT.

The sample holds a few counts of this clone. The chain combines TRBV7-7 with TRBJ2-5; perhaps TRBD1 as D (6 bases). CDR3 length: 14 residues. Trimming stripped 3 bases from V and 4 bases from J, with 12 bases between. CDR1 and CDR2 from the germline V gene are SSHAT and FNYEAQ (reference sequence). The chain's CDR3 is CASSLSGHGETQYF. DNA of the CDR3: TGTGCCAGCAGCTTGTCGGGACATGGAGAGACCCAGTACTTC.

As to this clone: Other DNA sequences in the same sample also yield this CDR3. The CDR3 DNA reads TGTGCCAGCAGCTCCCAGGGTTCCCAAGAGACCCAGTACTTC. Its protein is CASSSQGSQETQYF. This chain joins TRBV7-2 and TRBJ2-5; perhaps TRBD1 as D (5 bases). V shed 4 bases and J shed 1 base, with 10 bases lying between them. The CDR3 covers 14 residues. The germline CDR1 and CDR2 sequences are SGHTA and FQGNSA.

The table lists this clone with a few counts. V is TRBV6-5 and J is TRBJ2-1; possible D gene TRBD1, 5 bases. Germline values: CDR1 MNHEY, CDR2 SVGAGI. The CDR3 spans 13 residues. Trimming pared 7 bases from V and 2 bases from J, leaving 9 bases between. The CDR3: CASKKGAYNEQFF. CDR3 in DNA: TGTGCCAGCAAAAAAGGGGCCTACAATGAGCAGTTCTTC.

This clone was observed a handful of times. The V and J genes are TRBV7-9 and TRBJ1-4, with D uncertain. Trimming removed 8 bases at V and 0 bases at J, with 7 bases between. CDR3 length: 13 amino acids. Germline assignment: CDR1 SEHNR and CDR2 FQNEAQ (reference sequence). CDR3 sequence: CASRGPTNEKLFF. CDR3 nucleotides: TGTGCCAGCCGTGGCCCAACTAATGAAAAACTGTTTTTT.

A few counts support this clone. The chain carries TRBV13 and TRBJ2-3; 12 bases are a match to TRBD2. V was pared by 1 base and J by 2 bases, with 7 bases of the junction left unmatched. CDR3 length equals 18 residues. CDR1 is PRHDT and CDR2 is FYEKMQ in the germline V gene (reference sequence). DNA of the CDR3: TGTGCCAGCAGCTTAGTCCCTAGCGGGGGGGCCAACACAGATACGCAGTATTTT. This translates into CASSLVPSGGANTDTQYF.

This clone appeared a few times. The V gene is TRBV5-4, the J gene TRBJ1-6; no clear D. The CDR3 spans 13 residues. V was clipped by 0 bases and J by 10 bases, with 8 bases between them. Looked up from germline, CDR1 is SGHNT and CDR2 is YYREEE (reference sequence). In DNA form, the CDR3 reads TGTGCCAGCAGCTTGGGACCGTCCTCACCCCTCCACTTT. Its translation: CASSLGPSSPLHF. Full variable domain (rest looked up from reference TRBV5-4 and TRBJ1-6): ETGVTQSPTHLIKTRGQQVTLRCSSQSGHNTVSWYQQALGQGPQFIFQYYREEENGRGNFPPRFSGLQFPNYSSELNVNALELDDSALYLCASSLGPSSPLHFGNGTRLTVT.